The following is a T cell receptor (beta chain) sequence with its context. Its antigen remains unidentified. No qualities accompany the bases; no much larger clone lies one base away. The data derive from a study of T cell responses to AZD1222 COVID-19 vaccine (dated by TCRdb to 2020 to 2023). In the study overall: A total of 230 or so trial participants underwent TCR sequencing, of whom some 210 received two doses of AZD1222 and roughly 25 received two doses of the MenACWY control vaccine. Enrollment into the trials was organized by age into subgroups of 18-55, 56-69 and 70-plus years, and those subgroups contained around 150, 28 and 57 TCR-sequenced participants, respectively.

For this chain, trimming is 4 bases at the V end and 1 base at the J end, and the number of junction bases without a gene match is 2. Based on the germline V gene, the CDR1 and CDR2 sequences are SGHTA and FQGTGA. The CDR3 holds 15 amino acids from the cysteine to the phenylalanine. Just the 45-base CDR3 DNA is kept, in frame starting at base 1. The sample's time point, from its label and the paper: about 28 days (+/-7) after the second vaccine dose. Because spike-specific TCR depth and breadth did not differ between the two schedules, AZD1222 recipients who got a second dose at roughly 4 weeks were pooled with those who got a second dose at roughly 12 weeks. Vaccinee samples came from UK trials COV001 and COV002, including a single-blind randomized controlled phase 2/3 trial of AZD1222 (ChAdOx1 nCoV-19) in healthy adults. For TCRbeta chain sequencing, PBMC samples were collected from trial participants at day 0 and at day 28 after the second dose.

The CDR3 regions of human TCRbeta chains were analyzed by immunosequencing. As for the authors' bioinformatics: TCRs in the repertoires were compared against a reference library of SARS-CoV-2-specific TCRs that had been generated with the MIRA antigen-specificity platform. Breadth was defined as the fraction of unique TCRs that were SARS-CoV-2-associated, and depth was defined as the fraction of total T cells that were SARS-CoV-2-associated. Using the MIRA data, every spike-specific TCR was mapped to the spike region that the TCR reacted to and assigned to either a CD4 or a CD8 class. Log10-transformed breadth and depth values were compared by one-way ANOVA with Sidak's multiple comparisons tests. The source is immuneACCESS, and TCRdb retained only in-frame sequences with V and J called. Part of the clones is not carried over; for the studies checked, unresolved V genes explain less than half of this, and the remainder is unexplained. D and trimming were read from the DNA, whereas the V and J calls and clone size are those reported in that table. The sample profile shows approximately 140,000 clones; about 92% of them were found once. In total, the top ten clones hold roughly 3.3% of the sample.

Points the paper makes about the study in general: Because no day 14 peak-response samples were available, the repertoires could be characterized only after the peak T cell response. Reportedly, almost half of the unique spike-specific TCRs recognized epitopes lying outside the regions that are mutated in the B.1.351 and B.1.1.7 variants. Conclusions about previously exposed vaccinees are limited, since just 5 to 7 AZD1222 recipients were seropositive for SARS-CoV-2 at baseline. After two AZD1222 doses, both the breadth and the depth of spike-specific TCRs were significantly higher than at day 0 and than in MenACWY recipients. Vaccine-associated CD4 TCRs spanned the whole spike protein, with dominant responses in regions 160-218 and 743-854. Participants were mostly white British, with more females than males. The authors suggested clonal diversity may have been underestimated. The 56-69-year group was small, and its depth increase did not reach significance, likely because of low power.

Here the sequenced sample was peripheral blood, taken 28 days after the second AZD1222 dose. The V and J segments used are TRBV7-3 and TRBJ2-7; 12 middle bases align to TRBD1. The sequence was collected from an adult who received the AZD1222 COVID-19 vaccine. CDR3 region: CASSSGQGASYEQYF. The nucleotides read TGTGCCAGCAGCTCGGGACAGGGGGCGTCCTACGAGCAGTACTTC.